This record covers a single T cell receptor beta chain. This sample is drawn from a study of T-cell reconstitution after alpha-beta-depleted transplantation in children. CDR1 DFQATT and CDR2 SNEGSKA come from the germline V gene (reference sequence). Between the trimmed V and J ends, which lost 1 base and 5 bases, there was a span of 8 bases. The CDR3 length is 12 residues. As it was prepared, the TCRbeta library received unique molecular identifiers. From the PCR reads, TCRdb called clonotypes with MiXCR, one entry per CDR3 protein. There are 250,000 to 350,000 distinct CDR3 sequences in the sample; almost 10% occur only once, and 10% lies in the top ten.

This material consisted of PBMCs from the stem cell graft donor, taken from the stem cell graft. The sequence derives from a human donor who donated a stem cell graft to a child with SCID. The rearrangement uses TRBV20-1 and TRBJ1-2; D unclear. The CDR3 coding sequence is TGCAGTGCTAGAGGACCTCCGTATGGCTACACCTTC. Its protein is CSARGPPYGYTF.